This entry lists 14 T cell receptor beta chains sequenced from one sample in a study of CD8 T cells in Susac syndrome. With random hexamers, reverse transcription was performed on about 0.5 to 1 ug of RNA. TCRdb independently ran MiXCR on the immunoSEQ multiplex PCR reads; one entry per CDR3 protein. The sample shows around 180,000 distinct CDR3 sequences, roughly 94% of them seen only once. Sequenced material: CD4+ T cells from PBMCs. These receptors all come from a human donor with Susac syndrome.

The chain couples TRBV3-1 to TRBJ2-5; 9 nucleotides agree with TRBD1. Unmatched junction bases numbered 9, after V lost 3 bases and J lost 4 bases. The CDR3 has 16 amino acids. Germline V lookup: CDR1 LGHDT, CDR2 YNNKEL (reference sequence). The CDR3, as DNA: TGTGCCAGCAGCCAGAGGGACAGGGTTGATGTAGAGACCCAGTACTTC. As protein: CASSQRDRVDVETQYF.

The chain recombines TRBV20-1 with TRBJ1-2; 9 bases agree with TRBD1. The ends lost 6 bases at V and 8 bases at J; junction bases unmatched: 7. The CDR3 runs to 12 residues. Germline CDR1 is DFQATT and CDR2 is SNEGSKA (reference sequence). This CDR3 reads CSATGTGSGYTF. In DNA form, the CDR3 reads TGCAGTGCAACCGGGACAGGGTCCGGCTACACCTTC.

V gene TRBV20-1 combines with J gene TRBJ2-5, with 7 bases lining up with TRBD2. Looked up from germline, CDR1 is DFQATT and CDR2 is SNEGSKA (reference sequence). Losses at the gene ends were 1 base for V and 5 bases for J; bases not matched to a gene: 4. The CDR3 runs 13 residues. CDR3 residues: CSARGGGVETQYF. The CDR3 DNA sequence: TGCAGTGCTAGAGGTGGGGGGGTTGAGACCCAGTACTTC.

This chain connects TRBV3-1 to TRBJ1-5, with D hard to call. In germline, CDR1 is LGHDT, CDR2 YNNKEL (reference sequence). The CDR3 consists of 14 residues. V shed 1 base and J shed 0 bases, with 4 bases lying between them. The CDR3: CASSQGVSNQPQHF. CDR3 DNA sequence: TGTGCCAGCAGCCAAGGGGTTAGCAATCAGCCCCAGCATTTT.

Comment on this clonotype: Its ends do not fully match the called genes, so a read error is possible. The genes are TRBV7-7 and TRBJ2-5; 8 nucleotides align to TRBD1. The CDR3 length is 14 residues. Germline V CDR1 and CDR2: SSHAT, FNYEAQ (reference sequence). The DNA for the CDR3 is TGTGCTAGCAGCCCGACAGGGGACAGCGAGACCCAGTACTTC. Translation gives CASSPTGDSETQYF. Complete variable domain (other parts from reference TRBV7-7 and TRBJ2-5): GAGVSQSPRYKVTKRGQDVTLRCDPISSHATLYWYQQALGQGPEFLTYFNYEAQPDKSGLPSDRFSAERPEGSISTLTIQRTEQRDSAMYRCASSPTGDSETQYFGPGTRLLVL.

The V gene is TRBV29-1, the J gene TRBJ1-6; a weak D match, TRBD1 (6 bases). Germline values: CDR1 SQVTM, CDR2 ANQGSEA. The CDR3 length is 12 residues. Trimming removed 7 bases at V and 14 bases at J, with 18 bases between. CDR3 sequence: CSAGQTEGSLHF. CDR3 coding DNA: TGCAGCGCCGGACAGACCGAGGGGTCCCTCCACTTT.

The chain has TRBV15 and TRBJ1-1; no clear D. Germline assignment: CDR1 LNHNV and CDR2 YYDKDF (reference sequence). The CDR3 loop spans 13 amino acids. Trimming removed 2 bases at V and 0 bases at J, with 4 bases between. The CDR3 protein is CATSRQMNTEAFF. The DNA of the CDR3 is TGTGCCACCAGCAGACAGATGAACACTGAAGCTTTCTTT.

The chain recombines TRBV20-1 with TRBJ1-2, with a possible D match to TRBD1 (5 bases). The CDR3 length is 10 residues. The germline V gene encodes CDR1 DFQATT and CDR2 SNEGSKA (reference sequence). V lost 5 bases, J lost 8 bases, and 9 bases lay in between. The CDR3 coding sequence is TGCAGTGCTCCGGGGGTAGGCTACACCTTC. Protein product: CSAPGVGYTF.

The V call is TRBV18, the J call TRBJ1-1; D is uncertain. The germline CDR1 and CDR2 sequences are KGHSH and LQKENI. Trimming left V 3 bases short and J 9 bases short, with 14 bases between. The CDR3 totals 13 residues. CDR3 bases: TGTGCCAGCTCACCTTTCAACGGCGATAAAGCTTTCTTT. This encodes CASSPFNGDKAFF.

V and J are TRBV24-1 and TRBJ2-2, with no clear D. CDR3 length equals 14 residues. Looked up from germline, CDR1 is KGHDR and CDR2 is SFDVKD. Trimming shortened V by 4 bases and J by 0 bases, and 5 bases separated the two germline ends. The CDR3 nucleotides are TGTGCCACCAGTGAGGCGGCGAACACCGGGGAGCTGTTTTTT. This gives the protein CATSEAANTGELFF.

This chain links TRBV5-6 with TRBJ1-1, with TRBD1 matching 9 bases. Germline loops: CDR1 SGHDT, CDR2 YYEEEE. The CDR3 totals 16 residues. V gave up 4 bases and J gave up 1 base; unmatched junction bases: 8. The CDR3: CASSLPGQGPNTEAFF. The CDR3 region has the DNA TGTGCCAGCAGCCTCCCGGGACAGGGACCGAACACTGAAGCTTTCTTT.

The rearrangement joins TRBV7-8 to TRBJ2-6; D is perhaps TRBD2 (7 bases). Deletions cut 5 bases from V and 3 bases from J, with 11 bases between. Germline CDR1 is SGHVS and CDR2 is FQNEAQ. The CDR3 consists of 15 residues. CDR3 region: CASSLGGDGANVLTF. CDR3 coding DNA: TGTGCCAGCAGCCTAGGGGGGGATGGGGCCAACGTCCTGACTTTC.

The chain is built from TRBV20-1 and TRBJ2-5; D remains unclear. Deletions cut 0 bases from V and 0 bases from J, with 11 bases between. There are 15 residues in the CDR3. Per germline, CDR1 DFQATT and CDR2 SNEGSKA (reference sequence). CDR3 sequence: CSARDSWANQETQYF. The CDR3 DNA reads TGCAGTGCTAGAGATAGTTGGGCGAACCAAGAGACCCAGTACTTC.

The chain recombines TRBV28 with TRBJ1-2; D is uncertain. Trimming stripped 2 bases from V and 4 bases from J, with 11 bases between. This CDR3 spans 14 amino acids. The V gene's germline CDR1 is MDHEN and CDR2 SYDVKM. The CDR3 sequence is CASSLPREGYGYTF. In DNA form, the CDR3 reads TGTGCCAGCAGTTTACCCCGTGAGGGCTATGGCTACACCTTC.